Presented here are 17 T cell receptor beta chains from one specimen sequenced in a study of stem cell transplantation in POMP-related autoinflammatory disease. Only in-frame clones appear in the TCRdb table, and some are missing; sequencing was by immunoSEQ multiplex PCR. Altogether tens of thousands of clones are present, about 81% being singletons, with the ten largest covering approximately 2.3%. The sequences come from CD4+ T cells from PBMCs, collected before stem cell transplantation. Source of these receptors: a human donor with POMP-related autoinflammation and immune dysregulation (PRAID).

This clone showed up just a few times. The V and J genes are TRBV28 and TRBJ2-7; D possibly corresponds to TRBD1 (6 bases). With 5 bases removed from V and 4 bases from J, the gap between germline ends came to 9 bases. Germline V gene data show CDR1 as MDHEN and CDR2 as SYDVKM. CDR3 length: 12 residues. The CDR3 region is CASSPQGYEQYF. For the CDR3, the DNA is TGTGCCAGCAGTCCACAGGGATACGAGCAGTACTTC.

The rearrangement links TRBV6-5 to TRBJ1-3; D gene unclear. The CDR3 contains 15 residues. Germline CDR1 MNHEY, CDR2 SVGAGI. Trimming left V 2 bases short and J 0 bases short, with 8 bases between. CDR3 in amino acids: CASSYMASSGNTIYF. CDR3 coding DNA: TGTGCCAGCAGTTACATGGCAAGCTCTGGAAACACCATATATTTT.

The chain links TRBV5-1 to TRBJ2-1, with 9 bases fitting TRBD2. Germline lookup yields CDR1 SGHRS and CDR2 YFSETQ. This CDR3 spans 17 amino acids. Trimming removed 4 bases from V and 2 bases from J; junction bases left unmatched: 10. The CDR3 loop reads CASSRDLTSGAYNEQFF. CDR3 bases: TGCGCCAGCAGCAGAGACCTGACTAGCGGAGCCTACAATGAGCAGTTCTTC. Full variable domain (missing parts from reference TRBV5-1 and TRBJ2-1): KAGVTQTPRYLIKTRGQQVTLSCSPISGHRSVSWYQQTPGQGLQFLFEYFSETQRNKGNFPGRFSGRQFSNSRSEMNVSTLELGDSALYLCASSRDLTSGAYNEQFFGPGTRLTVL.

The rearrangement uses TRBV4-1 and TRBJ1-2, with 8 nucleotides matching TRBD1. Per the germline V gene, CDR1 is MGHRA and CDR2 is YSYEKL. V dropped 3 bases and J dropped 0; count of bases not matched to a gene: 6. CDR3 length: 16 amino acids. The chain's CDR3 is CASSQPGGLTNYGYTF. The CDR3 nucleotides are TGCGCCAGCAGCCAGCCAGGGGGCCTCACTAACTATGGCTACACCTTC.

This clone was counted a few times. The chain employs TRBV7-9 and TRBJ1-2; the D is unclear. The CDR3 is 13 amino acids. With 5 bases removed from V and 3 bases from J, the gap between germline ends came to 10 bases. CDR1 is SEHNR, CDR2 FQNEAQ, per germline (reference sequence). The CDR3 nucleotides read TGTGCCAGCAGCCACAGCCTTTACTATGGCTACACCTTC. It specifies CASSHSLYYGYTF.

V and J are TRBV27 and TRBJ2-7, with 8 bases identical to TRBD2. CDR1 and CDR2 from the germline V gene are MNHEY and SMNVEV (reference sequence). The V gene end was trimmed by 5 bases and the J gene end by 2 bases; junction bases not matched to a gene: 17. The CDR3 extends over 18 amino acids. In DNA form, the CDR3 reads TGTGCCAGCAGTACCACCCTCGCCCGGGGGGGTGGCGCCTACGAGCAGTACTTC. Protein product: CASSTTLARGGGAYEQYF.

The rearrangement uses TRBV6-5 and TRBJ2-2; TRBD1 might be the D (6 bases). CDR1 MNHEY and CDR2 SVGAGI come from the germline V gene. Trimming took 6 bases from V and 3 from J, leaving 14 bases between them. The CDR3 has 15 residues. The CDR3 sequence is CASRVQGSDTGELFF. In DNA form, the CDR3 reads TGTGCCAGCAGAGTACAGGGATCGGACACCGGGGAGCTGTTTTTT.

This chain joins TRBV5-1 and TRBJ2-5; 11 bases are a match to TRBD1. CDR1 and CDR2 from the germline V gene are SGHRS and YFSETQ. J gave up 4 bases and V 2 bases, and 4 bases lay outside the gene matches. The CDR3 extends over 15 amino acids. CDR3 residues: CASSLGTGGGETQYF. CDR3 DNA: TGCGCCAGCAGCTTAGGGACAGGGGGTGGAGAGACCCAGTACTTC.

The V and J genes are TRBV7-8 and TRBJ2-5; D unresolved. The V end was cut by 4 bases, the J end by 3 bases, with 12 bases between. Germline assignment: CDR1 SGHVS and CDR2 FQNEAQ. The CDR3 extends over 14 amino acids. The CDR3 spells CASSSLDLKETQYF. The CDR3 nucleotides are TGTGCCAGCAGCTCACTCGATCTAAAAGAGACCCAGTACTTC. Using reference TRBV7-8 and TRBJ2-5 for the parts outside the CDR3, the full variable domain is GAGVSQSPRYKVAKRGQDVALRCDPISGHVSLFWYQQALGQGPEFLTYFQNEAQLDKSGLPSDRFFAERPEGSVSTLKIQRTQQEDSAVYLCASSSLDLKETQYFGPGTRLLVL.

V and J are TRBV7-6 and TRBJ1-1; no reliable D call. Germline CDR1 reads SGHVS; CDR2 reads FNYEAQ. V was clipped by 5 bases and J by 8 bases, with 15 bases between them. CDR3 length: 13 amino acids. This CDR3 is CASSPGPPQEAFF. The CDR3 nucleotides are TGTGCCAGCAGCCCGGGTCCTCCCCAAGAAGCTTTCTTT.

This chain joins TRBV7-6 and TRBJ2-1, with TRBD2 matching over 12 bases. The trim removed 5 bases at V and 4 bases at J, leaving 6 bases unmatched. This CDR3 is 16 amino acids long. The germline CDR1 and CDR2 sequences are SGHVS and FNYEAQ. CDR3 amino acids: CASSPILAGGYNEQFF. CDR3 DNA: TGTGCCAGCAGCCCCATACTAGCGGGAGGATACAATGAGCAGTTCTTC. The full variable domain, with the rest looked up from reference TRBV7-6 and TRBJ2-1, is GAGVSQSPRYKVTKRGQDVALRCDPISGHVSLYWYRQALGQGPEFLTYFNYEAQQDKSGLPNDRFSAERPEGSISTLTIQRTEQRDSAMYRCASSPILAGGYNEQFFGPGTRLTVL.

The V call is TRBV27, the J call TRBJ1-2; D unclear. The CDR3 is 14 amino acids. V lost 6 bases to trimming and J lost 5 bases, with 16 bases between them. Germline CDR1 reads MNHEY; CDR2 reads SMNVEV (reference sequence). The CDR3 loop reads CASSPSLVTYGYTF. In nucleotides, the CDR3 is TGTGCCAGCAGCCCCTCACTTGTTACTTATGGCTACACCTTC.

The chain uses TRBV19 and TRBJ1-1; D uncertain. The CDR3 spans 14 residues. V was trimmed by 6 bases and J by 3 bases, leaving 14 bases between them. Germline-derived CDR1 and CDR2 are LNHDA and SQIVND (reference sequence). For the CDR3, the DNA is TGTGCCAGTAGAGTGTTAGGTATCGACACTGAAGCTTTCTTT. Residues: CASRVLGIDTEAFF.

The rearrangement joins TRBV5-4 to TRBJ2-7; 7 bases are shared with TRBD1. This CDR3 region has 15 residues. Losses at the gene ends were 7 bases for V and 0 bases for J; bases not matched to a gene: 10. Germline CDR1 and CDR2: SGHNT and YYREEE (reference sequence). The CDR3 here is CASRTGQESSYEQYF. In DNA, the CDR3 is TGTGCCAGCCGGACCGGACAGGAGAGCTCCTACGAGCAGTACTTC.

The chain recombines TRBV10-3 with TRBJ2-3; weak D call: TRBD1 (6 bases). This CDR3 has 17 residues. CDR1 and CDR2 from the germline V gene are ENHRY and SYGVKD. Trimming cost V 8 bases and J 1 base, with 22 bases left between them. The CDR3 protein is CAISGAGGVVRTDTQYF. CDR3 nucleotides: TGTGCCATCTCAGGGGCCGGAGGAGTTGTTCGCACAGATACGCAGTATTTT.

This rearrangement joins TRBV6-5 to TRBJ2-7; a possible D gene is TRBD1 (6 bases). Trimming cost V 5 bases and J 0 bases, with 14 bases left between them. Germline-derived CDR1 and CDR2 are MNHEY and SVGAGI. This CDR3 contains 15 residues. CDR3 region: CASSQSRTVSYEQYF. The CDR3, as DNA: TGTGCCAGCAGTCAATCAAGGACAGTCTCCTACGAGCAGTACTTC.

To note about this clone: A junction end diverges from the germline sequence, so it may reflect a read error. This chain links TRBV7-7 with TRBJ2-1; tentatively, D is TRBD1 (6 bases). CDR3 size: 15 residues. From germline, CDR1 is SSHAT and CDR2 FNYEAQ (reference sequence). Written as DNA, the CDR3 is TGTGCTAGCAGCTTAGAAACAGGGAAGTACAATGAGCAGTTCTTC. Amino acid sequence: CASSLETGKYNEQFF.